The 28 T cell receptor beta chains reported below all come from one sample, sequenced in a study of CD8+ T cells in alopecia areata. The sequencing template was cDNA reverse transcribed from extracted RNA. Assay: immunoSEQ multiplex PCR; the TCRdb copy retains only in-frame clones and omits some. The table shows around 100,000 clones, with 85% to 90% occurring only once. Treatment defined: oral pan-JAK inhibitor, 5-10 mg twice daily. Source: CD8+ T cells sorted from blood, taken around week 30, from a patient treated with tofacitinib. The receptors derive from a human donor with alopecia areata.

The chain combines TRBV12-5 with TRBJ1-1; D uncertain. Trimming cost V 1 base and J 7 bases, with 4 bases left between them. The V gene's germline CDR1 is LGHNT and CDR2 FRNRAP. This CDR3 comprises 11 residues. CDR3 region: CASGLGHEAFF. DNA for the CDR3: TGTGCTAGTGGTTTGGGACATGAAGCTTTCTTT. Full variable domain (outside the CDR3, taken from reference TRBV12-5 and TRBJ1-1): DARVTQTPRHKVTEMGQEVTMRCQPILGHNTVFWYRQTMMQGLELLAYFRNRAPLDDSGMPKDRFSAEMPDATLATLKIQPSEPRDSAVYFCASGLGHEAFFGQGTRLTVV.

The gene calls are TRBV11-2 and TRBJ2-3, with D maybe TRBD1 (6 bases). The CDR3 consists of 14 residues. Trimming took 3 bases from V and 2 from J, leaving 9 bases between them. CDR1 SGHAT and CDR2 FQNNGV come from the germline V gene. The CDR3 sequence: CASSLGAITDTQYF. CDR3 bases: TGTGCCAGCAGCTTGGGGGCCATCACAGATACGCAGTATTTT.

The J gene is TRBJ2-1, the V gene TRBV11-2; tentatively, D is TRBD2 (5 bases). This CDR3 region has 12 residues. Trimming took 11 bases from V and 8 from J, leaving 16 bases between them. Germline CDR1 SGHAT, CDR2 FQNNGV. The CDR3 sequence is CACGSYGDEQFF. For the CDR3, the DNA is TGTGCCTGCGGGTCGTACGGTGATGAGCAGTTCTTC.

This rearrangement joins TRBV28 to TRBJ1-1; D not certain. The CDR3 is 16 residues long. V was cut by 2 bases and J by 3 bases, with 16 bases left in between. Germline V gene lookup returns CDR1 MDHEN and CDR2 SYDVKM. The CDR3 is CASSLRSFKGDTEAFF. The DNA for the CDR3 is TGTGCCAGCAGTTTACGGTCTTTCAAAGGCGACACTGAAGCTTTCTTT.

The chain carries TRBV6-6 and TRBJ1-1, with D unclear. The CDR3 consists of 14 residues. Deletions cut 6 bases from V and 1 base from J, with 12 bases between. CDR1 and CDR2 from the germline V gene are MNHNY and SVGAGI (reference sequence). CDR3 protein: CASSLRDWNTEAFF. The CDR3 coding sequence is TGTGCCAGCAGCCTCCGGGATTGGAACACTGAAGCTTTCTTT.

The chain combines TRBV2 with TRBJ2-7; D perhaps matches TRBD2 (6 bases). The CDR3 spans 13 residues. V was trimmed by 5 bases and J by 2 bases, leaving 10 bases between them. CDR1 is SNHLY and CDR2 is FYNNEI in the germline V gene. This chain's CDR3 is CASSTGGTYEQYF. Here the CDR3 DNA reads TGTGCCAGCAGTACCGGGGGAACCTACGAGCAGTACTTC. Full variable domain (missing parts from reference TRBV2 and TRBJ2-7): EPEVTQTPSHQVTQMGQEVILRCVPISNHLYFYWYRQILGQKVEFLVSFYNNEISEKSEIFDDQFSVERPDGSNFTLKIRSTKLEDSAMYFCASSTGGTYEQYFGPGTRLTVT.

The rearrangement uses TRBV9 and TRBJ2-7; unclear D gene. The germline gives CDR1 SGDLS, CDR2 YYNGEE. This CDR3 is 17 amino acids long. The V end was cut by 0 bases, the J end by 3 bases, with 19 bases between. CDR3 DNA: TGTGCCAGCAGCGTAGGACTGAAACCCTCCCCGGGCTACGAGCAGTACTTC. Translated: CASSVGLKPSPGYEQYF.

This clone has only one observation. This chain uses TRBV9 with TRBJ2-2; 11 positions agree with TRBD2. This CDR3 has 17 residues. CDR1 is SGDLS, CDR2 YYNGEE, per germline. The J segment lost 3 bases and the V segment lost 2 bases, leaving 6 bases of the junction unmatched. Here the CDR3 DNA reads TGTGCCAGCAGCGTTTCCCAACTAGCGGGAGACACCGGGGAGCTGTTTTTT. Translated, it gives CASSVSQLAGDTGELFF.

CDR3 loop: CASSFGFSYEQYF. CDR3 in DNA: TGTGCCAGCAGTTTCGGGTTTTCCTACGAGCAGTACTTC. This chain joins TRBV27 and TRBJ2-5; no clear D gene. The last part of the DNA fits TRBJ2-7 better; the J call may be wrong. The germline V gene encodes CDR1 MNHEY and CDR2 SMNVEV (reference sequence). The CDR3 has 13 residues.

CDR3 nucleotides: TGTGCCAGTCAGGACAGGGGAAACTATGGCTACACCTTC. Amino acid sequence: CASQDRGNYGYTF. This chain connects TRBV13 to TRBJ1-2, with TRBD1 identical over 9 bases. The CDR3 totals 13 residues. CDR1 PRHDT and CDR2 FYEKMQ come from the germline V gene (reference sequence). V trimming: 9 bases; J trimming: 2 bases; junction bases outside the gene matches: 4.

V and J are TRBV27 and TRBJ1-2; D uncertain. CDR3 length: 12 amino acids. Trimming took off 7 bases at V and 2 bases at J, with 8 bases between the two ends. Germline V gives CDR1 MNHEY, CDR2 SMNVEV (reference sequence). CDR3 DNA sequence: TGTGCCAGCACCTCAGGCAACTATGGCTACACCTTC. Its protein is CASTSGNYGYTF.

The genes are TRBV7-8 and TRBJ2-5, with TRBD1 matching 8 bases. CDR3 length: 17 residues. Germline assignment: CDR1 SGHVS and CDR2 FQNEAQ. Losses at the gene ends were 3 bases for V and 4 bases for J; bases not matched to a gene: 13. The CDR3 bases are TGTGCCAGCAGCTTTCGCGGCCGGCAGGGGGCCGTAGAGACCCAGTACTTC. This gives the protein CASSFRGRQGAVETQYF.

This chain's CDR3 is CASSSQTGALTYNEQFF. The CDR3 coding sequence is TGTGCCAGCAGCTCCCAAACGGGGGCTTTAACCTACAATGAGCAGTTCTTC. The chain recombines TRBV7-9 with TRBJ2-1; D assignment may be TRBD1 or TRBD2 (6 bases each). Germline V lookup: CDR1 SEHNR, CDR2 FQNEAQ (reference sequence). This CDR3 spans 17 amino acids. V gave up 4 bases and J gave up 2 bases, with 18 bases separating them.

The chain joins TRBV5-1 to TRBJ2-7, with D possibly being TRBD1 or TRBD2 (6 bases each). Germline V lookup: CDR1 SGHRS, CDR2 YFSETQ. The length of the CDR3 is 17 residues. V lost 0 bases and J 1 base, leaving 17 bases between the germline ends. The CDR3 is CASSLEWGASVSYEQYF. CDR3 sequence (DNA): TGCGCCAGCAGCTTGGAGTGGGGGGCTAGCGTGTCCTACGAGCAGTACTTC.

The chain has TRBV27 and TRBJ1-1; D uncertain. Deletions cut 0 bases from V and 4 bases from J, with 6 bases between. CDR1 is MNHEY, CDR2 SMNVEV, per germline (reference sequence). CDR3 length: 13 residues. CDR3 region: CASSLSLGTEAFF. CDR3 DNA sequence: TGTGCCAGCAGTTTATCCCTCGGCACTGAAGCTTTCTTT.

The chain has TRBV4-1 and TRBJ2-7, with D possibly TRBD2 on 6 matching bases. This CDR3 spans 15 amino acids. The germline gives CDR1 MGHRA, CDR2 YSYEKL. V was clipped by 0 bases and J by 1 base, with 10 bases between them. Here the CDR3 DNA reads TGCGCCAGCAGCCAAGACGCTAGCGTTTCCTACGAGCAGTACTTC. This codes for CASSQDASVSYEQYF.

As regards this clone: Other DNA sequences in the sample encode the same CDR3. The chain has TRBV29-1 and TRBJ2-1; the match to TRBD1 covers 9 bases. Germline CDR1 and CDR2: SQVTM and ANQGSEA. The CDR3 spans 12 residues. J was trimmed by 4 bases and V by 7 bases; bases with no gene match: 2. CDR3 loop: CSAGTGYNEQFF. CDR3 DNA sequence: TGCAGCGCCGGGACAGGGTACAATGAGCAGTTCTTC.

J is TRBJ2-5 and V is TRBV4-1; D perhaps matches TRBD1 (7 bases). From germline, CDR1 is MGHRA and CDR2 YSYEKL. This CDR3 is 14 amino acids long. V shed 2 bases and J shed 4 bases, with 11 bases lying between them. This CDR3 is CASSQRQGGETQYF. DNA of the CDR3: TGCGCCAGCAGCCAAAGACAGGGAGGAGAGACCCAGTACTTC.

V and J are TRBV12-5 and TRBJ2-7; 11 nucleotides align to TRBD2. J was trimmed by 5 bases and V by 6 bases; bases with no gene match: 18. CDR1 LGHNT and CDR2 FRNRAP come from the germline V gene. CDR3 size: 18 residues. This chain's CDR3 is CASGWGVSGLAGADEQYF. Here the CDR3 DNA reads TGTGCTAGTGGCTGGGGAGTAAGTGGACTAGCGGGTGCTGACGAGCAGTACTTC.

The rearrangement uses TRBV6-5 and TRBJ2-1, with TRBD2 matching over 9 bases. Trimming cost V 8 bases and J 5 bases; bases outside gene matches: 10. The CDR3 consists of 15 residues. Germline-derived CDR1 and CDR2 are MNHEY and SVGAGI. CDR3 nucleotide sequence: TGTGCCAGCCTTCCCAGCGGGGGGAATGACAATGAGCAGTTCTTC. This translates into CASLPSGGNDNEQFF.

The J gene is TRBJ1-1, the V gene TRBV7-9, with TRBD1 identical over 8 bases. J was trimmed by 6 bases and V by 4 bases; bases with no gene match: 10. The germline gives CDR1 SEHNR, CDR2 FQNEAQ (reference sequence). This CDR3 is 15 amino acids long. This CDR3 reads CASSSSTGVVAEAFF. The CDR3 bases are TGTGCCAGCAGCTCGTCGACAGGGGTCGTAGCTGAAGCTTTCTTT.

The V call is TRBV6-5, the J call TRBJ2-7, with TRBD2 matching 9 bases. The germline V gene has CDR1 MNHEY and CDR2 SVGAGI. After removal of 8 bases from V and 0 bases from J, the junction contained 5 bases not matched to a gene. CDR3 length: 14 residues. CDR3 sequence: CASGPGLASYEQYF. In DNA, the CDR3 is TGTGCCAGCGGACCGGGACTAGCCTCCTACGAGCAGTACTTC.

J is TRBJ2-7 and V is TRBV27, with no clear D. This CDR3 has 12 residues. Germline CDR1 reads MNHEY; CDR2 reads SMNVEV (reference sequence). V was clipped by 4 bases and J by 3 bases, with 7 bases between them. CDR3: CASSSVDYEQYF. The CDR3 coding sequence is TGTGCCAGCAGTTCAGTAGACTACGAGCAGTACTTC.

The chain uses TRBV6-5 and TRBJ2-4; D is unresolved. The V gene's germline CDR1 is MNHEY and CDR2 SVGAGI. The CDR3 contains 12 residues. V was trimmed by 9 bases and J by 0 bases, leaving 6 bases between them. CDR3 DNA sequence: TGTGCCAGTAACCTAGCCAAAAACATTCAGTACTTC. Protein: CASNLAKNIQYF.

The J gene is TRBJ2-7, the V gene TRBV6-1; tentative D call: TRBD1 (5 bases). Germline assignment: CDR1 MNHNS and CDR2 SASEGT. The V end lost 10 bases, the J end lost 3 bases, and 13 bases lay between the germline ends. The CDR3 contains 12 residues. Here the CDR3 DNA reads TGTGCCAATGGACATGACGGCTACGAGCAGTACTTC. Its translation is CANGHDGYEQYF.

This rearrangement joins TRBV29-1 to TRBJ2-2; D unclear. The CDR3 covers 16 residues. Trimming removed 4 bases at V and 0 bases at J, with 15 bases between. Germline lookup yields CDR1 SQVTM and CDR2 ANQGSEA. The CDR3 region has the DNA TGCAGCGTTGGTAGCCTTCAACGAGCGAACACCGGGGAGCTGTTTTTT. Its translation: CSVGSLQRANTGELFF.

This chain links TRBV5-6 with TRBJ2-1; D remains ambiguous. Germline assignment: CDR1 SGHDT and CDR2 YYEEEE. The V and J ends lost 2 bases and 7 bases respectively, with 10 bases between them. The CDR3 loop spans 13 amino acids. The CDR3 is CASSFGGMNEQFF. Here the CDR3 DNA reads TGTGCCAGCAGCTTTGGTGGAATGAATGAGCAGTTCTTC.

J is TRBJ2-7 and V is TRBV6-6; the match to TRBD2 covers 9 bases. V trimming: 4 bases; J trimming: 5 bases; junction bases outside the gene matches: 6. This CDR3 is built from 14 residues. Germline V lookup: CDR1 MNHNY, CDR2 SVGAGI (reference sequence). The CDR3 nucleotides are TGTGCCAGCAGTTCAGGACTAGCGTTCGACGAGCAGTACTTC. Its translation is CASSSGLAFDEQYF.